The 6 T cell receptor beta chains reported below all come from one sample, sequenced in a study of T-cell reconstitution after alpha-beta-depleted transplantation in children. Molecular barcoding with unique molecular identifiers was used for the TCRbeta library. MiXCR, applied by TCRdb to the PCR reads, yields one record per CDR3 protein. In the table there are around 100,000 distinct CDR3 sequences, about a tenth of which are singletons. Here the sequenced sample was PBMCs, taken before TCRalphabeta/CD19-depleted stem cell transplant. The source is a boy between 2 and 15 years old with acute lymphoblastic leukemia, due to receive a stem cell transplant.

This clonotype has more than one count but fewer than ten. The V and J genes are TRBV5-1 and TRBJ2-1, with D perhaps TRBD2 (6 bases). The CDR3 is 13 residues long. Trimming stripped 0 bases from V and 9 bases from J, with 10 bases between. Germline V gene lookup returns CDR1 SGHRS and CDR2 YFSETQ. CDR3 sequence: CASSLDRGGEQFF. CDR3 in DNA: TGCGCCAGCAGCTTGGATCGGGGAGGTGAGCAGTTCTTC.

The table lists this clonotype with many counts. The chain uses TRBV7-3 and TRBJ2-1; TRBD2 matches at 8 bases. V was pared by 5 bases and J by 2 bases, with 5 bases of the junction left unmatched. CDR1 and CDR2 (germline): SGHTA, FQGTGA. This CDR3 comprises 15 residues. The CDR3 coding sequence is TGTGCCAGCAGCCCCTCAGCGGGAGCCTACAATGAGCAGTTCTTC. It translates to CASSPSAGAYNEQFF.

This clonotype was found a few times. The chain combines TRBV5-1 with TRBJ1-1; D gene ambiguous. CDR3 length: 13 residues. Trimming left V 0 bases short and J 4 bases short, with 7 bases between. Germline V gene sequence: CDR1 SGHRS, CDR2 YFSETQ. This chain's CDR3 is CASSLAISTEAFF. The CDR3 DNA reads TGCGCCAGCAGCTTGGCGATTTCCACTGAAGCTTTCTTT.

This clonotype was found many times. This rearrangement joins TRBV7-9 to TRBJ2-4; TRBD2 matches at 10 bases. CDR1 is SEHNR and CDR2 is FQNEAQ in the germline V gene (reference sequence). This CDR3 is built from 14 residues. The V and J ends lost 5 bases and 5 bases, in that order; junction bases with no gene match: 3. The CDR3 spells CASSHTSGENIQYF. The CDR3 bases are TGTGCCAGCAGCCATACTAGCGGGGAAAACATTCAGTACTTC.

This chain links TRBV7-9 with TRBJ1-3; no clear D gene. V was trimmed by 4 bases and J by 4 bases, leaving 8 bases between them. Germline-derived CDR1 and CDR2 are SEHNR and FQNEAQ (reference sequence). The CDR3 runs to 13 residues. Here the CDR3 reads CASSSRRGNTIYF. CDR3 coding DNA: TGTGCCAGCAGCTCACGAAGGGGAAACACCATATATTTT.

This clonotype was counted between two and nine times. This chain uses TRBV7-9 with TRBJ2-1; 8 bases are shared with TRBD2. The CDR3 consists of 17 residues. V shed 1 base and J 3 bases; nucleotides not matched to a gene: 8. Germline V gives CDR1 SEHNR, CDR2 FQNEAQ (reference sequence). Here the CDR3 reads CASSLGGPGLDYNEQFF. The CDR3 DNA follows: TGTGCCAGCAGCTTAGGGGGACCGGGACTAGACTACAATGAGCAGTTCTTC.